This TCR beta chain originates from a study of high-grade serous ovarian cancer treatment subgroups. Across the study: On average, roughly 15,000 reads and 7,000 to 8,500 unique TCR beta rearrangements were obtained per sample.

Tumor tissue was taken before any definitive surgery or chemotherapy was given. Findings and caveats of the study: Different patients shared almost no repertoire; same-patient tumors shared about 0.1 to 0.8.

Concerning this clone: Its specificity is not known.

Measured with immunoSEQ multiplex PCR; TCRdb has only the in-frame clones, and not every one. The table lists under 20,000 clones, roughly 67% of them singletons. V shed 2 bases and J shed 1 base, with 8 bases lying between them. CDR1 is MNHEY and CDR2 is SMNVEV in the germline V gene (reference sequence). The CDR3 consists of 15 residues. V is TRBV27 and J is TRBJ2-2; TRBD2 might be the D (5 bases). The TCR comes from a human donor with high-grade serous ovarian cancer. Sequencing was performed on tumor tissue. CDR3 DNA: TGTGCCAGCAGTTTACCCGGGGTGAACACCGGGGAGCTGTTTTTT. Amino acid sequence: CASSLPGVNTGELFF.